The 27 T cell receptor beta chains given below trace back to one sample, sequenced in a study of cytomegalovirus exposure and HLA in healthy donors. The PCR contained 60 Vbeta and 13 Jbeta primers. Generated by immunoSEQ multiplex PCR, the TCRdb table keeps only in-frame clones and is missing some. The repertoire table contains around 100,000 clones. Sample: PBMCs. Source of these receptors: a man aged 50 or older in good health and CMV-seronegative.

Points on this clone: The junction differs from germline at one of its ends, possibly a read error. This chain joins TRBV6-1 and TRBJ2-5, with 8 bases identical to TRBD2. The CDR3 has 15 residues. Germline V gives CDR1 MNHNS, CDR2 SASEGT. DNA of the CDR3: TGTGCCAGCCGCGGACTAGCAGAGGCGCAAGGGACCCAGTACTTC. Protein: CASRGLAEAQGTQYF.

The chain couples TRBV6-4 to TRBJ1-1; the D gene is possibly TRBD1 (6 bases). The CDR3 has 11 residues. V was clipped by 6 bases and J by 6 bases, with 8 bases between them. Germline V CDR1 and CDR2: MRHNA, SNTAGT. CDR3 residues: CASRQGSEAFF. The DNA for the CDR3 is TGTGCCAGCAGACAGGGCTCTGAAGCTTTCTTT.

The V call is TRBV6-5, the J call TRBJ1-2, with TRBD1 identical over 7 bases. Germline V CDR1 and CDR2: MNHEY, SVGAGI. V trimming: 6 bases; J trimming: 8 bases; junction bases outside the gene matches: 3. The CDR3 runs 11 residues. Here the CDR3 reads CASSDRVGYTF. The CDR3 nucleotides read TGTGCCAGCAGCGACAGGGTCGGCTACACCTTC.

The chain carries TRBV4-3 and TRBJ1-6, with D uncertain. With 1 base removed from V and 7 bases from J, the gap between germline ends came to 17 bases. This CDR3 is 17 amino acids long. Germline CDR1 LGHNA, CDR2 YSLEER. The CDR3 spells CASSQVVGRDKNSPLHF. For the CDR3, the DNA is TGCGCCAGCAGCCAAGTAGTTGGCCGCGACAAGAATTCACCCCTCCACTTT.

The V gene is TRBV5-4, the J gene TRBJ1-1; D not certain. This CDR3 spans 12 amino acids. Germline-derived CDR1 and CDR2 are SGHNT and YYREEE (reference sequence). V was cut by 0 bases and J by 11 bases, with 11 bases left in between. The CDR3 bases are TGTGCCAGCAGCTTGGGGCCGTTTGGCGCTTTCTTT. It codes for CASSLGPFGAFF. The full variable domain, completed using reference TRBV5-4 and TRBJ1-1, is ETGVTQSPTHLIKTRGQQVTLRCSSQSGHNTVSWYQQALGQGPQFIFQYYREEENGRGNFPPRFSGLQFPNYSSELNVNALELDDSALYLCASSLGPFGAFFGQGTRLTVV.

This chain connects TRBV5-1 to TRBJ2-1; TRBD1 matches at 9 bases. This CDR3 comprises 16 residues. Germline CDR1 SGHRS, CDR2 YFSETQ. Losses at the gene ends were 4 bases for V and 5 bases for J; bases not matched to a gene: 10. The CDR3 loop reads CASSPLGTGWHNEQFF. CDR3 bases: TGCGCCAGCAGCCCGCTAGGGACAGGGTGGCACAATGAGCAGTTCTTC.

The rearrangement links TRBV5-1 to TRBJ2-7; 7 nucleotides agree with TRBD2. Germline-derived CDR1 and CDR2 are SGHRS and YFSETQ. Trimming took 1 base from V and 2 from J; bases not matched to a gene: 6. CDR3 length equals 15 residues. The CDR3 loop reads CASSLSASGTYEQYF. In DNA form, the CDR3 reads TGCGCCAGCAGCTTGTCGGCTAGCGGAACCTACGAGCAGTACTTC.

CDR3: CASSFSGTTGYEQYF. The CDR3 DNA is TGTGCCAGCAGCTTTTCCGGGACTACCGGCTACGAGCAGTACTTC. J is TRBJ2-7 and V is TRBV9; 7 bases fit TRBD2. With V trimmed by 4 bases and J by 3 bases, 10 bases remained unmatched. The CDR3 has 15 residues. Germline V gives CDR1 SGDLS, CDR2 YYNGEE.

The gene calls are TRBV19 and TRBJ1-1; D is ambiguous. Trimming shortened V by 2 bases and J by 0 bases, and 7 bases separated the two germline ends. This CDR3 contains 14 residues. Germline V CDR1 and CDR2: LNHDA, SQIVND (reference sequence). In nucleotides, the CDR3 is TGTGCCAGTAGTATACAGGTGATGAACACTGAAGCTTTCTTT. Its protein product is CASSIQVMNTEAFF.

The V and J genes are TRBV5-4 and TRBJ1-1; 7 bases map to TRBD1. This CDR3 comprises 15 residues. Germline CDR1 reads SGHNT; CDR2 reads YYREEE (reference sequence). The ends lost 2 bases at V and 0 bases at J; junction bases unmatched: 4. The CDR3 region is CASSFPGQLNTEAFF. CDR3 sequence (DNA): TGTGCCAGCAGCTTTCCGGGACAGTTGAACACTGAAGCTTTCTTT. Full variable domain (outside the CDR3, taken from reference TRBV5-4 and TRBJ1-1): ETGVTQSPTHLIKTRGQQVTLRCSSQSGHNTVSWYQQALGQGPQFIFQYYREEENGRGNFPPRFSGLQFPNYSSELNVNALELDDSALYLCASSFPGQLNTEAFFGQGTRLTVV.

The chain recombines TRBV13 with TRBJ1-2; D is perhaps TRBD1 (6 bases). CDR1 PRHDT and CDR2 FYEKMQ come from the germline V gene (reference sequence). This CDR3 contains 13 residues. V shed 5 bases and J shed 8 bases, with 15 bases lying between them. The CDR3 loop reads CASSTGIDVGYTF. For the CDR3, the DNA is TGTGCCAGCAGCACAGGGATCGACGTGGGCTACACCTTC.

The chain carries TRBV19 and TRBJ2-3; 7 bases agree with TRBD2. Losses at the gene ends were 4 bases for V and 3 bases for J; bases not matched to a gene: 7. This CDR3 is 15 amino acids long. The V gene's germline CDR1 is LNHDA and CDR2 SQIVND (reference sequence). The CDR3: CASSTPAGRTDTQYF. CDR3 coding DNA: TGTGCCAGTAGTACCCCAGCGGGAAGGACAGATACGCAGTATTTT.

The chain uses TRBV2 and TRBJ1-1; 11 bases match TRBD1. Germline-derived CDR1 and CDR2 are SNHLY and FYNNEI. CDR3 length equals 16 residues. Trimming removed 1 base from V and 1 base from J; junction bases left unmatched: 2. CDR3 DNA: TGTGCCAGCAGTGAAGGGGGACAGGGGGAGAACACTGAAGCTTTCTTT. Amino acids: CASSEGGQGENTEAFF.

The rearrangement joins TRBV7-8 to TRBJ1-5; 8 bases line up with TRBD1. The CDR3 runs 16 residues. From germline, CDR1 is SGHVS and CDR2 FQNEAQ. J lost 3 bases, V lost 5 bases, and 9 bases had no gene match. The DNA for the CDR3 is TGTGCCAGCAGCCAGCGCCGGGACAGGTCCAATCAGCCCCAGCATTTT. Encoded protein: CASSQRRDRSNQPQHF.

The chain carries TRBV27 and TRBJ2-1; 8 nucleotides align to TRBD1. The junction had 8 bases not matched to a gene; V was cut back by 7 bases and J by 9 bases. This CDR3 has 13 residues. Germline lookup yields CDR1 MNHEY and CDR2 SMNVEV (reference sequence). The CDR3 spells CASTGRGLGEQFF. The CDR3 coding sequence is TGTGCCAGCACGGGCAGGGGGCTGGGTGAGCAGTTCTTC.

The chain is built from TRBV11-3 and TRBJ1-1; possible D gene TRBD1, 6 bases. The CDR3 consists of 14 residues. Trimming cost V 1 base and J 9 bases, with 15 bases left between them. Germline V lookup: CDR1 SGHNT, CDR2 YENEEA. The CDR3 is CASSLGGLGQKAFF. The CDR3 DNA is TGTGCCAGCAGCTTAGGAGGGCTCGGACAGAAAGCTTTCTTT.

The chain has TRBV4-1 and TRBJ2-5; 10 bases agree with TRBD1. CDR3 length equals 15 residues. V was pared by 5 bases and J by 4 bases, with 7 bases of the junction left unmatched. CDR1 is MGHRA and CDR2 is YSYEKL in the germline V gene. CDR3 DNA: TGCGCCAGCAGCACGACGACAGGGGGCCGAGAGACCCAGTACTTC. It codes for CASSTTTGGRETQYF.

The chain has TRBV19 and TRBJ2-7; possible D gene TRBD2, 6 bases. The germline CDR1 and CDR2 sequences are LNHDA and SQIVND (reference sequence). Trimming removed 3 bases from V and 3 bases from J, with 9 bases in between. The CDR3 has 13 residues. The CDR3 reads CASSMGGGYEQYF. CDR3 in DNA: TGTGCCAGTAGTATGGGGGGTGGCTACGAGCAGTACTTC.

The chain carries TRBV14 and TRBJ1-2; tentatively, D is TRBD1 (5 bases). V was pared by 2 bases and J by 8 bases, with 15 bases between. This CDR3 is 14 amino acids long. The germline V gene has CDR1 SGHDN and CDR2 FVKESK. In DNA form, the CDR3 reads TGTGCCAGCAGCCAATTCCGCAGGGCAGGCGGCTACACCTTC. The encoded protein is CASSQFRRAGGYTF.

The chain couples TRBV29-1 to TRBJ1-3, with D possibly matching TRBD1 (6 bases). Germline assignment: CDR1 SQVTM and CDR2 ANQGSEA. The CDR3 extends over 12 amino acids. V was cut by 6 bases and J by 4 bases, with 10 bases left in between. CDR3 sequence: CSVAGVGNTIYF. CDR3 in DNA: TGCAGCGTCGCAGGGGTCGGAAACACCATATATTTT. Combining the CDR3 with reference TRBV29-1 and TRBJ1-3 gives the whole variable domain SAVISQKPSRDICQRGTSLTIQCQVDSQVTMMFWYRQQPGQSLTLIATANQGSEATYESGFVIDKFPISRPNLTFSTLTVSNMSPEDSSIYLCSVAGVGNTIYFGEGSWLTVV.

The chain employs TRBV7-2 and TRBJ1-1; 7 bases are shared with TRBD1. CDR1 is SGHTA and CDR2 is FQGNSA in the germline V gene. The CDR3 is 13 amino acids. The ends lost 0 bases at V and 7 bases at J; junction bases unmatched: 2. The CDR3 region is CASSLARDSEAFF. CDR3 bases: TGTGCCAGCAGCTTAGCAAGGGACAGTGAAGCTTTCTTT. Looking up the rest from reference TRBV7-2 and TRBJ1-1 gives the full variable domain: GAGVSQSPSNKVTEKGKDVELRCDPISGHTALYWYRQSLGQGLEFLIYFQGNSAPDKSGLPSDRFSAERTGGSVSTLTIQRTQQEDSAVYLCASSLARDSEAFFGQGTRLTVV.

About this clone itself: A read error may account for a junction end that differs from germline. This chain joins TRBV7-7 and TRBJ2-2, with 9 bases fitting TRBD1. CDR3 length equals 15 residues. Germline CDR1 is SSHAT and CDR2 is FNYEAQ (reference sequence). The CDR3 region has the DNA TGTGCTAGCAGCTTAACAGGGGGCGTCACCGGGGAGCTGTTTTTT. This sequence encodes CASSLTGGVTGELFF. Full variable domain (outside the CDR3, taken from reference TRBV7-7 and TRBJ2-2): GAGVSQSPRYKVTKRGQDVTLRCDPISSHATLYWYQQALGQGPEFLTYFNYEAQPDKSGLPSDRFSAERPEGSISTLTIQRTEQRDSAMYRCASSLTGGVTGELFFGEGSRLTVL.

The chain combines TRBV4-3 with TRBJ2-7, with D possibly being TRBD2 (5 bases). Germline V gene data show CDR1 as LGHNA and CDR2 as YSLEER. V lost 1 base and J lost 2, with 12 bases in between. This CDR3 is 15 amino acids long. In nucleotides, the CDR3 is TGCGCCAGCAGCCAAGGACGGGGATTAACCTACGAGCAGTACTTC. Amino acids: CASSQGRGLTYEQYF.

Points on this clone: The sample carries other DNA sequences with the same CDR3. The CDR3 DNA is TGTGCCAGTAGTATTGGACAGGGCAATCAGCCCCAGCATTTT. Amino acid sequence: CASSIGQGNQPQHF. The chain joins TRBV19 to TRBJ1-5; 7 nucleotides align to TRBD1. From germline, CDR1 is LNHDA and CDR2 SQIVND (reference sequence). The CDR3 sequence is 14 residues long. V trimming: 3 bases; J trimming: 2 bases; junction bases outside the gene matches: 1. Full variable domain (remainder filled in from reference TRBV19 and TRBJ1-5): DGGITQSPKYLFRKEGQNVTLSCEQNLNHDAMYWYRQDPGQGLRLIYYSQIVNDFQKGDIAEGYSVSREKKESFPLTVTSAQKNPTAFYLCASSIGQGNQPQHFGDGTRLSIL.

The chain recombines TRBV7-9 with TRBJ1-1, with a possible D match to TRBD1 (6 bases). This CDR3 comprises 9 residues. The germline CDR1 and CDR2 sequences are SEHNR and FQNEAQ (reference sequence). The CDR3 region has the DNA TGTGCAGGGGGAGAAGGAGCTTTCTTT. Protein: CAGGEGAFF.

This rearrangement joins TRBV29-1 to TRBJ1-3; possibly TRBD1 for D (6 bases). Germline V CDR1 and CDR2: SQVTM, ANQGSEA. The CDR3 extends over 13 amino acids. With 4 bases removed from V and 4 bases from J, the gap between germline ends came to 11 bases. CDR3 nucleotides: TGCAGCGTTGGGACAGTAGGCGGAAACACCATATATTTT. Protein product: CSVGTVGGNTIYF.

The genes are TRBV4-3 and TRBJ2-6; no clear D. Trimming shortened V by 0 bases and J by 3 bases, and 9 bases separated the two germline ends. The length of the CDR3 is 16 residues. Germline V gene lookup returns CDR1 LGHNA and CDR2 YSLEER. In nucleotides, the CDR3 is TGCGCCAGCAGCCAAGATTTAGGCGGTGGGGCCAACGTCCTGACTTTC. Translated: CASSQDLGGGANVLTF.